The T cell receptor beta chain described here comes from a study of control samples from healthy donors and cancer patients. Trimming left V 0 bases short and J 5 bases short, with 16 bases between. Germline V lookup: CDR1 MNHEY, CDR2 SVGEGT. The CDR3 extends over 16 amino acids. Clones were sequenced by immunoSEQ multiplex PCR, and TCRdb holds only the in-frame ones, with some missing. The sample includes approximately 150,000 clones, just over 95% of them seen just once. The sequence derives from a woman aged 25 to 39 in good health. The rearrangement joins TRBV6-2 or TRBV6-3 to TRBJ2-5; D is unresolved. Source material: blood. DNA of the CDR3: TGTGCCAGCAGTTACTCGCGGCGCGACCATGAGGAGACCCAGTACTTC. Its protein is CASSYSRRDHEETQYF.